This TCR beta chain originates from a study of yellow fever vaccine responses in identical twins. The study, taken as a whole, reports: Reported findings indicate that twins' vaccine T cell responses seemed partially convergent, partially personalized.

As concerns this clonotype: Its specificity is unknown.

Germline CDR1 is SGHAT and CDR2 is FQDESV (reference sequence). Trimming left V 4 bases short and J 0 bases short, with 16 bases between. There are 16 residues in the CDR3. TCRdb reprocessed the RT-PCR reads with MiXCR, giving one entry per CDR3 protein. The repertoire holds some 15,000 distinct CDR3 sequences, with roughly 84% as singletons. The V gene is TRBV11-1, the J gene TRBJ2-7; D might be TRBD2 (6 bases). The sample consisted of T cells from blood (PBMCs), unsorted or a sorted subset (not recorded which), taken before or after yellow fever vaccination (not recorded which). The TCR sequence derives from a woman between 18 and 29 years old who received the yellow fever vaccine. The CDR3 region is CASSSRDSKGSYEQYF. The CDR3 nucleotides are TGTGCCAGCAGCTCCCGGGACTCCAAGGGCTCCTACGAGCAGTACTTC.